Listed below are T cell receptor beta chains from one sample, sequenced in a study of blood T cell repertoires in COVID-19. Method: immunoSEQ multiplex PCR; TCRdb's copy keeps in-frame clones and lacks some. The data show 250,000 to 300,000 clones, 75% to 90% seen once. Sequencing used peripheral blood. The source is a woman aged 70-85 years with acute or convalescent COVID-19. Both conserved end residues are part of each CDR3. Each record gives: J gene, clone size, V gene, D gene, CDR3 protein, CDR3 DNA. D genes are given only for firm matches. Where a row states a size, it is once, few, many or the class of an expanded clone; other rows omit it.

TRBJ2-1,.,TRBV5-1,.,CASSSSTGFGNNEQFF,TGCGCCAGCAGCTCTTCCACAGGGTTCGGGAACAATGAGCAGTTCTTC
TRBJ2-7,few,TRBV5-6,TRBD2,CASSLLAGVTYEQYF,TGTGCCAGCAGCTTACTGGCGGGGGTTACCTACGAGCAGTACTTC
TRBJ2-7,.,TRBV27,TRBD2,CASSPKGLAGARPDYEQYF,TGTGCCAGCAGTCCTAAGGGACTAGCGGGGGCGCGACCGGACTACGAGCAGTACTTC
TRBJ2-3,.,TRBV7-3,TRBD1,CASSRGRGTDTQYF,TGTGCCAGCTCCAGGGGGCGCGGCACAGATACGCAGTATTTT
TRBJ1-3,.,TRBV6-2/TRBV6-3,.,CASSSPQTSGNTIYF,TGTGCCAGCAGCTCACCACAGACCTCTGGAAACACCATATATTTT
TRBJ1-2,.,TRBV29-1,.,CSVVSGIYGYTF,TGCAGCGTTGTCTCAGGGATCTATGGCTACACCTTC
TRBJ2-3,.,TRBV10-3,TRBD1,CAISESGKKGQGVRDTQYF,TGTGCCATCAGTGAGTCAGGGAAAAAGGGACAGGGGGTCAGGGATACGCAGTATTTT
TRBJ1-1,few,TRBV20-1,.,CSASRQGRPEAFF,TGCAGTGCTAGTCGACAAGGGAGGCCTGAAGCTTTCTTT
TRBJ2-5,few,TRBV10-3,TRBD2,CAARGGQGRKQETQYF,TGTGCCGCCCGGGGGGGGCAGGGGCGAAAACAAGAGACCCAGTACTTC
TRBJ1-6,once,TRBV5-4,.,CASSLGQGNSPLHF,TGTGCCAGCAGCTTGGGGCAGGGGAATTCACCCCTCCACTTT
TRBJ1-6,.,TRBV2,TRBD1,CASRGQSSYNSPLHF,TGTGCCAGCAGGGGACAGAGCTCCTATAATTCACCCCTCCACTTT
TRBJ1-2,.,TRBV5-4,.,CASSLGGPPRYGYTF,TGTGCCAGCAGCTTGGGGGGGCCTCCCCGGTATGGCTACACCTTC
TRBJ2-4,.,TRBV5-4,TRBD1,CASSSGQRNIQYF,TGTGCCAGCAGCTCGGGACAGCGAAACATTCAGTACTTC
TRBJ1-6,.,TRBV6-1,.,CASSGNSPLHF,TGTGCCAGCAGCGGTAATTCACCCCTCCACTTT
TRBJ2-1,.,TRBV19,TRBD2,CASSIGLAGGNEQFF,TGTGCCAGTAGTATTGGACTAGCGGGGGGCAATGAGCAGTTCTTC
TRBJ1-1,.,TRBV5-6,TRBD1,CASSLAGGSGTEAFF,TGTGCCAGCAGCTTAGCAGGGGGCTCGGGGACTGAAGCTTTCTTT
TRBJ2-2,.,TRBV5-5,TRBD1,CASSILQGDTGELFF,TGTGCCAGCAGCATTCTACAGGGGGACACCGGGGAGCTGTTTTTT
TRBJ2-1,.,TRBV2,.,CASSLQNFRGAPREFF,TGTGCCAGCAGTCTCCAAAACTTTCGGGGGGCCCCGAGGGAGTTCTTC
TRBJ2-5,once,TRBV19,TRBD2,CASSFNRGGRETQYF,TGTGCCAGTAGTTTCAACCGGGGGGGTCGAGAGACCCAGTACTTC
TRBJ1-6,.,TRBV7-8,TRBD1,CASSSGAHRGRNSPLHF,TGTGCCAGCAGCTCGGGGGCTCACAGGGGGCGAAATTCACCCCTCCACTTT
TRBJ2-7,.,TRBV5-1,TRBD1,CASSSGGAGQGRARSYEQYF,TGCGCCAGCAGCTCGGGGGGAGCGGGACAGGGACGAGCCCGATCCTACGAGCAGTACTTC
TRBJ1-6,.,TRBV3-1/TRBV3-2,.,CASSQGSTPLHF,TGTGCCAGCAGCCAAGGTAGCACACCCCTCCACTTT
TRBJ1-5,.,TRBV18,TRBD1,CASSPSDRGYNPGPQHF,TGTGCCAGCTCACCTTCGGACAGGGGCTATAACCCAGGGCCCCAGCATTTT
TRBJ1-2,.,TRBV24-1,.,CATRGGQGSYGYTF,TGTGCCACCAGGGGGGGGCAGGGGAGTTATGGCTACACCTTC
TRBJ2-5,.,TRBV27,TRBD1,CASSRTRQGPETQYF,TGTGCCAGCAGCCGGACCCGACAGGGACCAGAGACCCAGTACTTC
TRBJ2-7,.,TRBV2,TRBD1,CASSGTGGEQYF,TGTGCCAGCAGTGGGACAGGGGGAGAGCAGTACTTC
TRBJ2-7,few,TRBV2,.,CASTAGVLSSYEQYF,TGTGCCAGCACAGCAGGGGTTCTAAGCTCCTACGAGCAGTACTTC
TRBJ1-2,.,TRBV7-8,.,CASSLGLGPPYGYTF,TGTGCCAGCAGCTTAGGCCTCGGTCCCCCTTATGGCTACACCTTC
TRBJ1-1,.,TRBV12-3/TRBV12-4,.,CASSLGPVTEAFF,TGTGCCAGCAGTTTAGGCCCGGTCACTGAAGCTTTCTTT
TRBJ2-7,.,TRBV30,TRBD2,CAWSELAGVYEQYF,TGTGCCTGGAGTGAATTAGCGGGGGTCTACGAGCAGTACTTC
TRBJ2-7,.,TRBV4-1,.,CASSHRDGGTYEQYF,TGCGCCAGCAGCCACCGGGACGGGGGAACCTACGAGCAGTACTTC
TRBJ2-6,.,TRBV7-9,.,CASSLQGANVLTF,TGTGCCAGCAGCTTACAAGGGGCCAACGTCCTGACTTTC
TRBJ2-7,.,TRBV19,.,CASKKGLNSYEQYF,TGTGCCAGTAAAAAGGGACTGAACTCCTACGAGCAGTACTTC
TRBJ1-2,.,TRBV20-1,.,CTLRTDYGYTF,TGCACCCTGAGGACAGACTATGGCTACACCTTC
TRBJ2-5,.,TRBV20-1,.,CSADPEETQYF,TGCAGTGCTGATCCGGAGGAGACCCAGTACTTC
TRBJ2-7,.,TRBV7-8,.,CASRQTRLHEQYF,TGTGCCAGCAGGCAAACGAGGTTACACGAGCAGTACTTC
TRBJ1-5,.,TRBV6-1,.,CASSEVFGGAWQPQHF,TGTGCCAGCAGTGAAGTTTTCGGGGGGGCTTGGCAGCCCCAGCATTTT
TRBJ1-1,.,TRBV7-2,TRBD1,CASSLQGARRHTEAFF,TGTGCCAGCAGCTTGCAGGGGGCCCGACGGCACACTGAAGCTTTCTTT
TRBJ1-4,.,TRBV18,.,CASSPPPGVNEKLFF,TGTGCCAGCTCACCACCGCCGGGGGTTAATGAAAAACTGTTTTTT
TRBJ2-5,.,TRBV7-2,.,CASTLGGTQYF,TGTGCCAGCACCCTCGGGGGGACCCAGTACTTC
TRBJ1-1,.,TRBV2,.,CASSGGLTGMEAFF,TGTGCCAGCAGTGGGGGGCTCACAGGGATGGAAGCTTTCTTT
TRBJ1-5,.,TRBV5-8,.,CASSLVLAGGQPQHF,TGTGCCAGCAGCTTGGTTCTAGCAGGAGGTCAGCCCCAGCATTTT
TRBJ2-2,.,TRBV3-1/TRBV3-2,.,CASGRRPGELFF,TGTGCCAGCGGGCGCAGGCCCGGGGAGCTGTTTTTT
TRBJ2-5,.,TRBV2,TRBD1,CASSEGQGQETQYF,TGTGCCAGCAGTGAAGGACAGGGTCAAGAGACCCAGTACTTC
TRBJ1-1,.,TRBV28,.,CASSPPKGIAFF,TGTGCCAGCAGTCCCCCCAAGGGGATAGCTTTCTTT
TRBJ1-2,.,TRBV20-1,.,CSASSRDGYTF,TGCAGTGCTAGTAGCAGGGATGGCTACACCTTC